The present entry profiles one T cell receptor beta chain with its context. What it binds is not known. Naive CD8 populations comprised CD45RO-negative cells positively selected for CCR7, excluding terminally differentiated effector memory CD45RA+ cells. This table comes from immunoSEQ multiplex PCR, and its TCRdb copy is limited to in-frame clones, with some not included. The sample carries 1.5 million to 2.5 million clones, roughly 94% recorded once. The sample comes from a study of shared clonotypes between healthy human individuals. Study-level points and caveats: When compared with the clonotypes that were shared by all four sorted-subset donors, the non-shared clonotypes turned out to have lower generation probabilities.

Trimming pared 5 bases from V and 5 bases from J, leaving 13 bases between. The V gene's germline CDR1 is SEHNR and CDR2 FQNEAQ (reference sequence). The CDR3 loop spans 13 amino acids. The rearrangement uses TRBV7-9 and TRBJ2-7, with D perhaps being TRBD1 or TRBD2 (5 bases each). The receptor comes from a man aged 18 to 29 in good health. Material for sequencing was naive CD8+ T cells sorted from blood. In DNA, the CDR3 is TGTGCCAGCAGCCTACAGGAGGTCCACGAGCAGTACTTC. It yields the protein CASSLQEVHEQYF.